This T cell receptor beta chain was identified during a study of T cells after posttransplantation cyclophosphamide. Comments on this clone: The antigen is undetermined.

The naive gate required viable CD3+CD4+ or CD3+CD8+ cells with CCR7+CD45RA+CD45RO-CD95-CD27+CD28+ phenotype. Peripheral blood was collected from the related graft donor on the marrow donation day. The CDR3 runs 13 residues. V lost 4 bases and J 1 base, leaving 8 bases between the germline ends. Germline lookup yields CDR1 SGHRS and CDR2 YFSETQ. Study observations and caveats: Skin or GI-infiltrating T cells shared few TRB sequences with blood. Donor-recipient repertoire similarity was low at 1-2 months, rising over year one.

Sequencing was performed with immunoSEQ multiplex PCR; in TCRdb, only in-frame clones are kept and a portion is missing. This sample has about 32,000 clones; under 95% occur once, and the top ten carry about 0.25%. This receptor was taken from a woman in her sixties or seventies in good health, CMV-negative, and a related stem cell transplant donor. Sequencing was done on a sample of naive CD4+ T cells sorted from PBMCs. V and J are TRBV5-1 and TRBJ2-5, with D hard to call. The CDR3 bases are TGCGCCAGCAGCCTATACCCCCAAGAGACCCAGTACTTC. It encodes CASSLYPQETQYF.